The T cell receptor (beta chain) under discussion was sequenced for a study of Ad26.COV2.S vaccination and SARS-CoV-2 variants. The treatment denotes: approximately 18 received Ad26.COV2.S at low or high dose, single or two shots; 5 received placebo; per-sample allocation not given. The samples were gathered on day 63 after the first injection of vaccine or placebo. Germline V gene data show CDR1 as GTSNPN and CDR2 as SVGIG (reference sequence). V was shortened by 2 bases and J by 5 bases, with 15 bases between the two germline ends. The CDR3 is made up of 15 amino acids. Data came from immunoSEQ multiplex PCR; TCRdb stores just in-frame clones and leaves some out. This sample yields about 390,000 clones, of which roughly nine tenths are seen a single time; approximately 3.7% belongs to the top ten.

This clonotype was obtained from a person aged 18 to 65 who received the Ad26.COV2.S COVID-19 vaccine or a placebo. This chain links TRBV30 with TRBJ1-4; no clear D. The sample consisted of peripheral blood, taken in a trial of Ad26.COV2.S vaccine versus placebo. CDR3 DNA: TGTGCCTGGAGTTCGCCCCACAAGGGAAATGAAAAACTGTTTTTT. Protein product: CAWSSPHKGNEKLFF.